This is a list of T cell receptor beta chains from one sample in a study of T cells in Graves' hyperthyroidism and ophthalmopathy. Using its own MiXCR run on the multiplex PCR reads, TCRdb lists one record per CDR3 protein. The profile shows around 290,000 distinct CDR3 sequences, 17% of them singletons. Input material: blood. These receptors all stem from a woman aged 55 to 70 with Graves' ophthalmopathy. Both conserved end residues are part of each CDR3. A D gene is named only where the DNA matches it firmly. Expanded clones get a size class; other rows say once, few or many, or leave the size out.

j_call v_call cdr3_length d_call clone_size cdr3_nt cdr3_aa
TRBJ2-2 TRBV28 16 - - TGTGCCAGCAGTTTAGACAGGGAGGGAAACACCGGGGAGCTGTTTTTT CASSLDREGNTGELFF
TRBJ2-3 TRBV20-1 13 - few TGCAGTTTGGGGCAGAGGCGGGCAGATACGCAGTATTTT CSLGQRRADTQYF
TRBJ1-5 TRBV30 15 - - TGTGCCTGGAGTTTTGGACGTAACCACAATCAGCCCCAGCATTTT CAWSFGRNHNQPQHF
TRBJ2-7 TRBV27 12 - - TGTGCCAGCAGTCCCCGCCGGGGAGCGCAGTACTTC CASSPRRGAQYF
TRBJ1-1 TRBV6-1 15 TRBD1 - TGTGCCAGCAGTGGTGGACAGGGGGCAGGGACTGAAGCTTTCTTT CASSGGQGAGTEAFF
TRBJ1-5 TRBV3-1 14 TRBD1 many TGTGCCAGCAGCTCCAACCCACAGGGGAAGCCCCAGCATTTT CASSSNPQGKPQHF
TRBJ2-3 TRBV7-6 16 - - TGTGCCAGCAGCTCAGGACTCAACCTTTATCAAAATACGCAGTATTTT CASSSGLNLYQNTQYF
TRBJ1-5 TRBV19 15 TRBD1 once TGTGCCAGTCGGGGACAGTCCAATAGCAATCAGCCCCAGCATTTT CASRGQSNSNQPQHF
TRBJ2-5 TRBV28 14 - many TGTGCCAGCAGTCCAACAGAGGATTTGAGGGGCCAGTACTTC CASSPTEDLRGQYF
TRBJ1-1 TRBV9 15 TRBD1 - TGTGCCAGCAGCCCTCGACAGGGGGACATGCCTAAAGCTTTCTTT CASSPRQGDMPKAFF
TRBJ1-1 TRBV5-1 14 - many TGCGCCAGTCAAAAGACAGGCTGGGACACTGAAGCTTTCTTT CASQKTGWDTEAFF
TRBJ2-3 TRBV5-1 14 - many TGCGCCAGCAGCTTTAGGACTAGCACAGATACGCAGTATTTT CASSFRTSTDTQYF
TRBJ2-3 TRBV20-1 15 - few TGCAGTGCTAGAACTTCGGTTATTGGGACAGATACGCAGTATTTT CSARTSVIGTDTQYF
TRBJ2-1 TRBV6-1 12 - few TGTGCCAGCCAAATCGGGGGTAATGAGCAGTTCTTC CASQIGGNEQFF
TRBJ1-1 TRBV5-1 14 TRBD1 many TGCGCCAGCAGAAGGGACAGGCCAAACACTGAAGCTTTCTTT CASRRDRPNTEAFF
TRBJ1-6 TRBV29-1 13 TRBD1 many TGCAGCGTTTATACAGGGGGGGATTCACCCCTCCACTTT CSVYTGGDSPLHF
TRBJ2-6 TRBV7-9 15 - - TGTGCCAGCACCGCACCTACCTCTGGGGCCAACGTCCTGACTTTC CASTAPTSGANVLTF
TRBJ2-5 TRBV10-3 13 TRBD2 many TGTGCCACCGGGGGGGGATTCGGGGAGACCCAGTACTTC CATGGGFGETQYF
TRBJ1-1 TRBV20-1 10 - - TGCAGTGCTAGAGGGACTGAAGCTTTCTTT CSARGTEAFF
TRBJ1-5 TRBV7-8 17 - many TGTGCCAGCAGCTTAGGATTCTCCCCAACTAGTAATCAGCCCCAGCATTTT CASSLGFSPTSNQPQHF
TRBJ2-5 TRBV9 15 - - TGTGCCAGCAGCGTAGCGGGTTCTGGGGGAGAGACCCAGTACTTC CASSVAGSGGETQYF
TRBJ2-3 TRBV9 15 - - TGTGCCAGCAGTGCAAGGATGGAGGGGGCAGATACGCAGTATTTT CASSARMEGADTQYF